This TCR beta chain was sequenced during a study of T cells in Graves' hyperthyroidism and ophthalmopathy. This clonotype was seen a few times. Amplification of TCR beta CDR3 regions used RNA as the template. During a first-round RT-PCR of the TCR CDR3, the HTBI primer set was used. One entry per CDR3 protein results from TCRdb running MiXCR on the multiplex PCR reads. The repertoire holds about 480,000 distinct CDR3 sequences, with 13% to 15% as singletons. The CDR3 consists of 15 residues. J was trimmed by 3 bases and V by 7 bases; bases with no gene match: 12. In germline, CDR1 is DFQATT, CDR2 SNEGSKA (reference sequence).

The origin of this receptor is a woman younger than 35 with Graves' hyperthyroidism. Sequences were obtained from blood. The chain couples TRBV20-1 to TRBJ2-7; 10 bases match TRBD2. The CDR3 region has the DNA TGCAGTGTCCCTCCGTCTAGCGGGAGAATCTACGAGCAGTACTTC. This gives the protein CSVPPSSGRIYEQYF.